These T cell receptor beta chains were read from a single sample in a study of blood T cell repertoires in COVID-19. Profiling relied on immunoSEQ multiplex PCR, and the TCRdb table lists in-frame clones only, not all of them. The sample includes about 210,000 clones, around three quarters of them seen just once. The source material was peripheral blood. The receptors derive from a woman aged 70-85 years with acute or convalescent COVID-19. Both conserved end residues are part of each CDR3. A D gene is named only where the DNA matches it firmly. Some rows mark clone size as missing; the rest say once, few, many or name a class of expanded clone.

abundance,v_gene,j_gene,len,d_gene,CDR3aa,CDR3nt
NA,TRBV5-1,TRBJ1-5,15,TRBD1,CASSPGTGKLQPQHF,TGCGCCAGCAGCCCCGGGACAGGGAAACTTCAGCCCCAGCATTTT
NA,TRBV7-2,TRBJ2-7,15,TRBD2,CASSLDGGGFYEQYF,TGTGCCAGCAGCTTAGACGGCGGGGGGTTCTACGAGCAGTACTTC
NA,TRBV7-2,TRBJ1-6,14,TRBD1,CASSLGQNNSPLHF,TGTGCCAGCAGCCTGGGACAGAATAATTCACCCCTCCACTTT
NA,TRBV2,TRBJ2-2,14,TRBD1,CASVGTADTGELFF,TGTGCCAGCGTAGGGACAGCCGACACCGGGGAGCTGTTTTTT
NA,TRBV30,TRBJ2-7,17,NA,CAWIETARRTKAYEQYF,TGTGCCTGGATTGAAACGGCCCGAAGGACTAAGGCCTACGAGCAGTACTTC
NA,TRBV6-2/TRBV6-3,TRBJ2-1,14,TRBD2,CASSSDGGGNEQFF,TGTGCCAGCAGTTCAGATGGGGGGGGGAATGAGCAGTTCTTC
once,TRBV5-4,TRBJ1-1,12,NA,CASSGGGSRAFF,TGTGCCAGCAGCGGGGGGGGGTCAAGGGCTTTCTTT
NA,TRBV30,TRBJ2-3,16,TRBD2,CAWRTGAGGITDTQYF,TGTGCCTGGAGGACGGGAGCGGGGGGGATCACAGATACGCAGTATTTT
NA,TRBV6-5,TRBJ2-1,13,NA,CASTGASHNEQFF,TGTGCCAGCACAGGGGCCAGTCACAATGAGCAGTTCTTC
NA,TRBV6-6,TRBJ2-4,14,TRBD2,CASSYAHERGIQYF,TGTGCCAGCAGTTACGCCCACGAGCGGGGCATTCAGTACTTC
NA,TRBV5-1,TRBJ1-1,14,TRBD1,CASASGQGNTEAFF,TGCGCCAGCGCATCTGGACAGGGGAACACTGAAGCTTTCTTT
NA,TRBV7-3,TRBJ2-2,13,NA,CASSLSASGELFF,TGTGCCAGCAGCTTATCAGCTAGCGGGGAGCTGTTTTTT
few,TRBV2,TRBJ2-5,12,TRBD2,CASMIAGETQYF,TGTGCCAGCATGATAGCGGGGGAGACCCAGTACTTC
NA,TRBV6-2/TRBV6-3,TRBJ2-2,12,NA,CASSRPTGELFF,TGTGCCAGCAGTCGCCCGACTGGGGAGCTGTTTTTT
NA,TRBV9,TRBJ2-5,14,TRBD2,CASSPFYGGETQYF,TGTGCCAGCAGCCCCTTTTACGGGGGGGAGACCCAGTACTTC
NA,TRBV10-1,TRBJ2-5,11,NA,CASSQGKTQYF,TGCGCCAGCAGTCAGGGGAAGACCCAGTACTTC
NA,TRBV6-2/TRBV6-3,TRBJ2-5,12,TRBD2,CASSFAGGPQYF,TGTGCCAGCAGTTTTGCGGGGGGGCCCCAGTACTTC
NA,TRBV25-1,TRBJ2-3,13,NA,CASREVGTDTQYF,TGTGCCAGCAGGGAGGTAGGCACAGATACGCAGTATTTT
NA,TRBV24-1,TRBJ1-2,12,TRBD1,CAISTGSFGYTF,TGTGCCATATCGACAGGGTCGTTTGGCTACACCTTC
NA,TRBV5-1,TRBJ1-2,16,NA,CASSPRGGGSDYGYTF,TGCGCCAGCAGCCCACGTGGGGGGGGGTCGGACTATGGCTACACCTTC
NA,TRBV15,TRBJ2-5,17,NA,CATSRTLGVRALETQYF,TGTGCCACCAGCAGAACCTTAGGGGTCAGGGCGTTGGAGACCCAGTACTTC
NA,TRBV15,TRBJ1-1,17,TRBD1,CATSRSFIRGKNTEAFF,TGTGCCACCAGCAGATCATTTATCAGGGGGAAGAACACTGAAGCTTTCTTT
few,TRBV18,TRBJ2-2,17,TRBD1,CASSKRTGALNTGELFF,TGTGCCAGCTCTAAGCGAACAGGGGCGTTGAACACCGGGGAGCTGTTTTTT